This TCR beta chain was sequenced for a study of blood T cells in healthy people across ages. The use of a sample-barcoded 5' primer and a J-beta primer mix characterized a second PCR of 7 to 11 cycles. Carrying 12 random nucleotides, a template-switch adaptor labeled each individual cDNA molecule. No fewer than 3 million CDR3-containing paired-end reads came from each sample. TCRdb used MiXCR to reprocess the 5' RACE reads, holding one entry per CDR3 protein. The table lists about 1,400,000 distinct CDR3 sequences, 40% to 50% of them singletons. This TCR was sampled from a woman between 18 and 30 years old in good health. The sequenced sample consisted of blood.

The CDR3 DNA reads as TGTGCCAGCAGTTACTCTACAGGGGGCGGCTCCTACGAGCAGTACTTC. Protein product: CASSYSTGGGSYEQYF. The chain uses TRBV6-6 and TRBJ2-7; TRBD1 aligns across 9 bases. The CDR3 length is 16 residues. Germline CDR1 reads MNHNY; CDR2 reads SVGAGI (reference sequence). With 0 bases clipped from V and 0 bases from J, the junction kept 3 bases outside the gene matches.